The following is a T cell receptor (beta chain) sequence with its context. Its antigen remains unknown. The data belong to a study of immune cell composition in non-small cell lung cancer. The protocol was immunoSEQ multiplex PCR, while the TCRdb copy is restricted to in-frame clones and leaves out a portion. The data hold approximately 2,000 clones, with 77% observed a single time. Normal lung sampling was at least 3 cm from the tumour, as distant as possible. V lost 1 base, J lost 0 bases, and 13 bases stayed unmatched. Per germline, CDR1 LGHNA and CDR2 YSLEER. CDR3 length equals 20 residues. The study, taken as a whole, reports: Clones >0.5% enriched in tumour were rarer in adenocarcinoma (around 35%) than squamous (roughly 75%).

The chain carries TRBV4-3 and TRBJ2-1; TRBD2 aligns across 9 bases. The clonotype was recovered from a human donor with non-small cell lung cancer. Sequencing was carried out using non-adjacent lung tissue. As DNA, the CDR3 is TGCGCCAGCAGCCAAGGGCAGGTTCCTAGCGGGGACAGCTCCTACAATGAGCAGTTCTTC. Translating gives CASSQGQVPSGDSSYNEQFF.